This record covers a single T cell receptor beta chain. The target antigen is unknown. This specimen belongs to a study of cytomegalovirus exposure and HLA in healthy donors. Findings of the study overall: A classifier reportedly called cytomegalovirus status with high sensitivity and specificity. Reportedly, HLA-A and HLA-B alleles of most subjects were accurately predicted from TCR beta. Follow-up analysis later connected one missense variant in DCLRE1C with trimming of TCR beta V- and J-genes.

V was shortened by 1 base and J by 0 bases, with 9 bases between the two germline ends. CDR1 SGHRS and CDR2 YFSETQ come from the germline V gene. CDR3 length equals 15 residues. Primers for the PCR totalled 60 Vbeta and 13 Jbeta. Using immunoSEQ multiplex PCR, the repertoire was profiled, and TCRdb retains in-frame clones only, with some absent. Seen here are 100,000 to 150,000 clones, less than 85% observed once, and the top ten hold around 1.3%. The sequencing sample was made of PBMCs. This chain connects TRBV5-1 to TRBJ2-3; D remains ambiguous. The source of this sequence is a female donor in good health and CMV-seronegative. CDR3 DNA: TGCGCCAGCAGCTTGTCTCAGACTAGCACAGATACGCAGTATTTT. Encoded protein: CASSLSQTSTDTQYF.